The 7 T cell receptor beta chains in this list originate from one sample, sequenced in a study of T cell changes during pregnancy in multiple sclerosis. This table comes from immunoSEQ multiplex PCR, and its TCRdb copy is limited to in-frame clones, with some not included. Of roughly 40,000 clones in the sample, 75% to 95% were seen once. The source was CD4+ T cells from peripheral blood mononuclear cells, collected in the second trimester of pregnancy. The receptors here all came from a female donor in good health, enrolled as a control in a pregnancy study.

The rearrangement joins TRBV27 to TRBJ2-1; TRBD2 matches 12 bases. CDR1 MNHEY and CDR2 SMNVEV come from the germline V gene (reference sequence). The CDR3 consists of 17 residues. V lost 2 bases and J lost 4; bases outside the gene matches: 6. CDR3 region: CASSLRLAGANYNEQFF. DNA of the CDR3: TGTGCCAGCAGTTTACGACTAGCGGGAGCGAATTACAATGAGCAGTTCTTC.

The genes are TRBV7-3 and TRBJ2-1, with 9 nucleotides matching TRBD2. The length of the CDR3 is 14 residues. J gave up 5 bases and V 5 bases, and 4 bases lay outside the gene matches. In germline, CDR1 is SGHTA, CDR2 FQGTGA. Here the CDR3 DNA reads TGTGCCAGCAGCGTCTCTAGCGGGAACAATGAGCAGTTCTTC. Protein: CASSVSSGNNEQFF.

The gene calls are TRBV6-1 and TRBJ1-5; D possibly corresponds to TRBD1 (6 bases). The CDR3 sequence is 14 residues long. The V gene's germline CDR1 is MNHNS and CDR2 SASEGT. Trimming removed 11 bases from V and 0 bases from J, with 14 bases in between. CDR3 nucleotide sequence: TGTGCCGCCCAACAGGGTTATAGCAATCAGCCCCAGCATTTT. It translates to CAAQQGYSNQPQHF.

The chain has TRBV28 and TRBJ2-7, with 12 nucleotides matching TRBD2. CDR3 length: 13 residues. Germline lookup yields CDR1 MDHEN and CDR2 SYDVKM. With 8 bases clipped from V and 5 bases from J, the junction kept 4 bases outside the gene matches. This CDR3 is CASGLAGIDEQYF. The CDR3 DNA reads TGTGCCAGCGGACTAGCGGGGATCGACGAGCAGTACTTC.

The chain uses TRBV2 and TRBJ2-7, with 9 bases lining up with TRBD1. The CDR3 is 15 residues long. Germline V CDR1 and CDR2: SNHLY, FYNNEI. J was trimmed by 0 bases and V by 6 bases; bases with no gene match: 6. This CDR3 reads CASSVTGGGSYEQYF. CDR3 coding DNA: TGTGCCAGCAGCGTCACAGGGGGCGGCTCCTACGAGCAGTACTTC.

The chain combines TRBV5-4 with TRBJ1-1; 7 positions match TRBD1. This CDR3 has 13 amino acids. Germline CDR1 reads SGHNT; CDR2 reads YYREEE (reference sequence). Trimming took 6 bases from V and 3 from J; bases not matched to a gene: 5. DNA for the CDR3: TGTGCCAGCAAGACAGGGTCCGACACTGAAGCTTTCTTT. Translating it yields CASKTGSDTEAFF.

The rearrangement links TRBV6-5 to TRBJ2-2; tentative D call: TRBD2 (5 bases). The CDR3 spans 14 residues. V dropped 0 bases and J dropped 7 bases, with 9 bases sitting between them. CDR1 and CDR2 from the germline V gene are MNHEY and SVGAGI. The DNA for the CDR3 is TGTGCCAGCAGTTACTCGATCGGGAACGGGGAGCTGTTTTTT. This codes for CASSYSIGNGELFF.